This T cell receptor (beta chain) is from a study of blood T cell repertoires in COVID-19. Study details: The cDNA or gDNA used as material had been derived from T cells, B-cell-depleted T cells, or PBMCs.

CDR1 is DFQATT and CDR2 is SNEGSKA in the germline V gene (reference sequence). V trimming: 3 bases; J trimming: 6 bases; junction bases outside the gene matches: 2. The CDR3 sequence is 13 residues long. As originally analysed: It was from reference gene primer amplification that nucleated cell counts were estimated. The protocol was immunoSEQ multiplex PCR, while the TCRdb copy is restricted to in-frame clones and leaves out a portion. V, J and clone size reflect that table, while D and trimming were determined from the DNA. The table has 120,000 or so clones, about 92% seen once; the top ten hold around 4.6%. The Seattle patients, enrolled during active infection, were followed longitudinally. The sample holds a few counts of this clone.

This clonotype originated in a man in his sixties with COVID-19, enrolled during active disease. The sequencing input was peripheral blood. The rearrangement links TRBV20-1 to TRBJ2-7, with 13 bases that match TRBD2. This CDR3 is CSASTSGRGEQYF. As DNA, the CDR3 is TGCAGTGCTAGTACTAGCGGGAGGGGCGAGCAGTACTTC.